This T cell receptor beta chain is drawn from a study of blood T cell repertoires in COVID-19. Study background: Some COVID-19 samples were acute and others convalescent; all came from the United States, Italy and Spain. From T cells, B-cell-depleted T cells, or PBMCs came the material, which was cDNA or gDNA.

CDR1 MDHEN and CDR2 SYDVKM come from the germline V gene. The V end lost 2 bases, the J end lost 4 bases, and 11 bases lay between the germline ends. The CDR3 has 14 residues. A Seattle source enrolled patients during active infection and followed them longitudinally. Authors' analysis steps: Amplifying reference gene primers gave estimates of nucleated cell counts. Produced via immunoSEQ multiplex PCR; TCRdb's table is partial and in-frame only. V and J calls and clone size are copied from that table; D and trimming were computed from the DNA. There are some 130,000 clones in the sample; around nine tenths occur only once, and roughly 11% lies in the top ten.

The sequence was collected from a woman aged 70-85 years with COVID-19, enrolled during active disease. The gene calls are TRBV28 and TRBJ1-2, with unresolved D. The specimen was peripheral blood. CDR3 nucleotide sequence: TGTGCCAGCAGTTTAACAGCTCCCTCCTATGGCTACACCTTC. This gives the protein CASSLTAPSYGYTF.